One and the same sample provided the 11 T cell receptor beta chains below, sequenced in a study of blood T cell repertoires in COVID-19. Data came from immunoSEQ multiplex PCR; TCRdb stores just in-frame clones and leaves some out. Here the sample spans 95,000 to 150,000 clones, 80% to 90% being singletons. Specimen: peripheral blood. The receptors were sampled from a woman in her fifties or sixties with active or convalescent COVID-19.

V is TRBV13 and J is TRBJ2-1, with 12 bases lining up with TRBD2. In germline, CDR1 is PRHDT, CDR2 FYEKMQ (reference sequence). The V segment lost 5 bases and the J segment 1 base; nucleotides outside the gene matches: 6. The CDR3 sequence is 17 residues long. The CDR3 nucleotides read TGTGCCAGCAGCGCCAGGACTAGCGGGATTTCCTACAATGAGCAGTTCTTC. It codes for CASSARTSGISYNEQFF.

This chain connects TRBV7-2 to TRBJ1-2, with 8 bases matching TRBD1. J gave up 6 bases and V 1 base, and 10 bases lay outside the gene matches. Germline-derived CDR1 and CDR2 are SGHTA and FQGNSA. This CDR3 has 16 amino acids. The DNA for the CDR3 is TGTGCCAGCAGCTTAGTTTGGAGTGACAGGGGTAATGGCTACACCTTC. Encoded protein: CASSLVWSDRGNGYTF.

This clone was recorded only once. The V gene is TRBV9, the J gene TRBJ2-3, with D perhaps TRBD1 (6 bases). Trimming left V 4 bases short and J 1 base short, with 10 bases between. The CDR3 spans 14 residues. Germline V gene lookup returns CDR1 SGDLS and CDR2 YYNGEE. In DNA, the CDR3 is TGTGCCAGCAGCTTGAGGACAGGCACAGATACGCAGTATTTT. Translating it yields CASSLRTGTDTQYF.

The J gene is TRBJ2-7, the V gene TRBV23-1; 11 nucleotides match TRBD2. TRBV23-1 is assigned to the ORF class and has an uncertain function. J lost 2 bases, V lost 3 bases, and 6 bases had no gene match. The CDR3 has 16 amino acids. CDR3: CASSHRLAGCPYEQYF. The CDR3, as DNA: TGCGCCAGCAGTCACCGACTAGCGGGATGCCCCTACGAGCAGTACTTC.

V and J are TRBV18 and TRBJ2-3; D may be TRBD2 (5 bases). The CDR3 length is 12 residues. Germline-derived CDR1 and CDR2 are KGHSH and LQKENI. V was pared by 2 bases and J by 6 bases, with 6 bases between. CDR3 amino acids: CASSPLADTQYF. The DNA of the CDR3 is TGTGCCAGCTCACCATTAGCGGATACGCAGTATTTT.

The V call is TRBV5-1, the J call TRBJ2-7, with 11 bases identical to TRBD2. This CDR3 is built from 18 residues. Germline V CDR1 and CDR2: SGHRS, YFSETQ. The J segment lost 2 bases and the V segment lost 3 bases, leaving 13 bases of the junction unmatched. The CDR3 nucleotides read TGCGCCAGCAGCTCGTCAGGACTAGCGGGTCCCCCCGCCTACGAGCAGTACTTC. It encodes CASSSSGLAGPPAYEQYF.

The rearrangement uses TRBV7-2 and TRBJ2-3; the D gene is possibly TRBD2 (5 bases). Germline CDR1 SGHTA, CDR2 FQGNSA. The CDR3 covers 14 residues. Between the trimmed V and J ends, which lost 5 bases and 0 bases, there was a span of 9 bases. The CDR3 sequence: CASSGGPSTDTQYF. The CDR3 DNA reads as TGTGCCAGCAGCGGCGGGCCAAGCACAGATACGCAGTATTTT. Full variable domain (rest looked up from reference TRBV7-2 and TRBJ2-3): GAGVSQSPSNKVTEKGKDVELRCDPISGHTALYWYRQSLGQGLEFLIYFQGNSAPDKSGLPSDRFSAERTGGSVSTLTIQRTQQEDSAVYLCASSGGPSTDTQYFGPGTRLTVL.

This clone was seen once. The V gene is TRBV28, the J gene TRBJ1-3; 8 bases fit TRBD1. The CDR3 covers 18 residues. Germline V CDR1 and CDR2: MDHEN, SYDVKM. After removal of 5 bases from V and 0 bases from J, the junction contained 12 bases not matched to a gene. For the CDR3, the DNA is TGTGCCAGCAGTCTCTCCAGGGGGCTTATGAGCTCTGGAAACACCATATATTTT. Protein sequence: CASSLSRGLMSSGNTIYF.

V is TRBV19 and J is TRBJ2-3; 7 positions match TRBD1. The J segment lost 4 bases and the V segment lost 3 bases, leaving 4 bases of the junction unmatched. The CDR3 consists of 14 residues. Germline V lookup: CDR1 LNHDA, CDR2 SQIVND (reference sequence). This CDR3 reads CASSMAGGSDTQYF. DNA for the CDR3: TGTGCCAGTAGTATGGCAGGGGGATCAGATACGCAGTATTTT.

The CDR3 sequence: CASSSVRTQYF. CDR3 coding DNA: TGTGCCAGCAGCTCGGTGAGGACGCAGTATTTT. V is TRBV12-3 or TRBV12-4 and J is TRBJ2-3; no definite D call. CDR3 length equals 11 residues. Trimming stripped 6 bases from V and 9 bases from J, with 10 bases between.

This clone was found once. The chain carries TRBV18 and TRBJ2-1, with a tentative D call TRBD1 (5 bases). The CDR3 totals 15 residues. Germline assignment: CDR1 KGHSH and CDR2 LQKENI. V was shortened by 6 bases and J by 2 bases, with 14 bases between the two germline ends. In DNA form, the CDR3 reads TGTGCCAGCTCCGACGGACAAGATACCTACAATGAGCAGTTCTTC. Its protein product is CASSDGQDTYNEQFF.